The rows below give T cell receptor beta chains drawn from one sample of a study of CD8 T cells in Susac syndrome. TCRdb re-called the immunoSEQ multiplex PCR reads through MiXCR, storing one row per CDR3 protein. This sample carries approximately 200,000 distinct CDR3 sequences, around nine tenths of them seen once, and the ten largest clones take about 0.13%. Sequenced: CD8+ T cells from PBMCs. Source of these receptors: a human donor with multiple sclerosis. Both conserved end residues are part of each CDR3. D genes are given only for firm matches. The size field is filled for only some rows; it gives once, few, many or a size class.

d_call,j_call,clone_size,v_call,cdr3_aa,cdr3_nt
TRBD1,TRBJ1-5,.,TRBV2,CASSEAAGGYNQPQHF,TGTGCCAGCAGTGAAGCGGCAGGGGGTTACAATCAGCCCCAGCATTTT
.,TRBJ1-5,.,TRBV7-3,CASALDGAQPQHF,TGTGCCAGCGCTCTGGACGGGGCTCAGCCCCAGCATTTT
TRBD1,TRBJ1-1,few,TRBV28,CASRRQGGTEAFF,TGTGCCAGCCGGAGACAGGGTGGGACTGAAGCTTTCTTT
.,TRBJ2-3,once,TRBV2,CASRGPQGDGADTQYF,TGTGCCAGCAGGGGCCCCCAGGGTGATGGGGCAGATACGCAGTATTTT
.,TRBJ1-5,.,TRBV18,CASSPVEGTIENQPQHF,TGTGCCAGCTCACCGGTTGAAGGGACGATCGAAAATCAGCCCCAGCATTTT
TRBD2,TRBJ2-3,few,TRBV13,CASSMGAGGYTDTQYF,TGTGCCAGCAGCATGGGAGCGGGGGGGTACACAGATACGCAGTATTTT
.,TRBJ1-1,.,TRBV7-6,CASSSIQGPEAFF,TGTGCCAGCAGCTCGATCCAGGGGCCTGAAGCTTTCTTT
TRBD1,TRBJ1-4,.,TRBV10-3,CAISEPRPGTGREKLFF,TGTGCCATCAGTGAACCGCGACCCGGGACAGGACGTGAAAAACTGTTTTTT
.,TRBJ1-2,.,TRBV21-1,CASTHDRLPSF,TGTGCCAGCACCCATGACAGGCTTCCCAGCTTC
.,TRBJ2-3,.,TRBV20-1,CSATGLTATDTQYF,TGCAGTGCCACCGGGCTCACCGCCACAGATACGCAGTATTTT
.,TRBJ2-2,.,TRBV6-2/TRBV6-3,CASIEGSFANTGELFF,TGTGCCAGCATAGAGGGAAGTTTCGCGAACACCGGGGAGCTGTTTTTT
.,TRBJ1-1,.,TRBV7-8,CASSLVGEGNTEAFF,TGTGCCAGCAGCTTAGTTGGGGAGGGAAACACTGAAGCTTTCTTT
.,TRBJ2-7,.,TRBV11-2,CASSADSLRYF,TGTGCCAGCAGCGCTGACAGTCTAAGGTACTTC
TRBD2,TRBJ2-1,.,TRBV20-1,CSARPGGEQFF,TGCAGTGCTAGGCCGGGAGGAGAGCAGTTCTTC
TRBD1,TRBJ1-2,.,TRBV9,CASSPGQGAVKSGYTF,TGTGCCAGCAGCCCGGGACAGGGGGCGGTGAAGTCTGGCTACACCTTC
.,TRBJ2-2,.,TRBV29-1,CSVAEVDTGELFF,TGCAGCGTTGCGGAGGTTGACACCGGGGAGCTGTTTTTT
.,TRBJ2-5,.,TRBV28,CASRQGQEWGSGTQYF,TGTGCCAGCAGACAAGGACAAGAGTGGGGAAGTGGGACCCAGTACTTC
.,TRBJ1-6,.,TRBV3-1,CASSLRVLNSPLHF,TGTGCCAGCAGCCTTCGCGTTTTGAATTCACCCCTCCACTTT
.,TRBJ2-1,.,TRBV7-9,CASSLAGGPSYNEQFF,TGTGCCAGCAGCTTAGCGGGGGGGCCTTCCTACAATGAGCAGTTCTTC
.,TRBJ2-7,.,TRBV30,CALQARDTSYEQYF,TGTGCCTTACAAGCGCGGGACACCTCCTACGAGCAGTACTTC
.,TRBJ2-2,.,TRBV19,CASSLLWTGELFF,TGTGCCAGTAGCCTTCTTTGGACCGGGGAGCTGTTTTTT
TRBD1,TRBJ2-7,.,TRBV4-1,CASSQRQGIAEQYF,TGCGCCAGCAGCCAAAGACAGGGAATCGCCGAGCAGTACTTC
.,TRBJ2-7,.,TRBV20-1,CSARETTGPTYEQYF,TGCAGTGCTAGAGAGACAACCGGGCCAACCTACGAGCAGTACTTC
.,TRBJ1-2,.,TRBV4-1,CASSQGEGYGYTF,TGCGCCAGCAGCCAAGGGGAGGGGTATGGCTACACCTTC
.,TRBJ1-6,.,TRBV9,CASSVGSRGGDSPLHF,TGTGCCAGCAGCGTAGGCTCACGAGGGGGAGATTCACCCCTCCACTTT
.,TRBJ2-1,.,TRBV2,CASSGLVLNEQFF,TGTGCCAGCAGTGGACTAGTTCTCAATGAGCAGTTCTTC
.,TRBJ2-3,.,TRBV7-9,CASSFATGASDTQYF,TGTGCCAGCAGCTTCGCCACGGGGGCCTCAGATACGCAGTATTTT
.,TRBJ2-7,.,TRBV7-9,CASSPVTPYEQYF,TGTGCCAGCAGCCCAGTTACCCCCTACGAGCAGTACTTC
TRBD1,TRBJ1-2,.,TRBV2,CASRPTGGPANYGYTF,TGTGCCAGCAGACCTACAGGGGGCCCAGCTAACTATGGCTACACCTTC
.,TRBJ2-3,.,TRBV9,CASSVDGDTQYF,TGTGCCAGCAGCGTAGATGGAGATACGCAGTATTTT
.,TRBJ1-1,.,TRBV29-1,CSASEAGAEAFF,TGCAGCGCGTCGGAGGCGGGGGCTGAAGCTTTCTTT
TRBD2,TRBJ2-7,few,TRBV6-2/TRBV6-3,CASSYGTSGYEQYF,TGTGCCAGCAGTTACGGGACTAGCGGGTACGAGCAGTACTTC
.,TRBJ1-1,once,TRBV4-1,CASSQRTQGNTEAFF,TGCGCCAGCAGCCAAAGGACACAGGGGAACACTGAAGCTTTCTTT
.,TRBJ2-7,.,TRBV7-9,CASSSPGVRSDEQYF,TGTGCCAGCAGCTCCCCGGGAGTGAGAAGCGACGAGCAGTACTTC
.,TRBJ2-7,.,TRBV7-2,CASSYPRAPWQYF,TGTGCCAGCAGCTACCCTCGGGCTCCGTGGCAGTACTTC
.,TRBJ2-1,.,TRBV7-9,CASSLVGSEYNEQFF,TGTGCCAGCAGCTTAGTGGGTAGCGAGTACAATGAGCAGTTCTTC
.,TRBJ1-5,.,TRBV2,CASSEAGVGNQPQHF,TGTGCCAGCAGTGAAGCGGGCGTCGGCAATCAGCCCCAGCATTTT
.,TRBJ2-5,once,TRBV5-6,CASSFNQGMEETQYF,TGTGCCAGCAGCTTTAATCAGGGGATGGAAGAGACCCAGTACTTC
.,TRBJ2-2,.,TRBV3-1,CASSHLNTGELFF,TGTGCCAGCAGCCATCTTAACACCGGGGAGCTGTTTTTT
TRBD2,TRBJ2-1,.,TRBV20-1,CSARDRASGTYNEQFF,TGCAGTGCTAGAGATCGTGCTAGCGGGACCTACAATGAGCAGTTCTTC
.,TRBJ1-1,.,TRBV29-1,CSAGSIGNTEAFF,TGCAGTGCAGGCTCTATCGGGAACACTGAAGCTTTCTTT
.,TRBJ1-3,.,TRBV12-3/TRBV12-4,CASSPDEYPDTIYF,TGTGCCAGCAGTCCAGACGAGTATCCAGACACCATATATTTT
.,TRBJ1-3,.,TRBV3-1,CASSPGPYGNTIYF,TGTGCCAGCAGCCCTGGGCCCTACGGAAACACCATATATTTT
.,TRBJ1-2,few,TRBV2,CASSVGGLYGYTF,TGTGCCAGCAGTGTGGGGGGCCTCTATGGCTACACCTTC
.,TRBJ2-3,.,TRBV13,CASSSRGLNTQYF,TGTGCCAGCAGCTCGCGAGGGCTAAATACGCAGTATTTT
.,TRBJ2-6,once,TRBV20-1,CSAVPLNVLTF,TGCAGTGCTGTTCCACTTAACGTCCTGACTTTC
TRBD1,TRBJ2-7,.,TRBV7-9,CASSLGRTGADEQYF,TGTGCCAGCAGCTTAGGCCGGACAGGGGCTGACGAGCAGTACTTC